These 25 T cell receptor beta chains were all obtained from the same sample, sequenced in a study of T cell repertoires in cytomegalovirus infection. A single record per CDR3 protein comes from TCRdb applying MiXCR to the reads. The sample holds fewer than 250,000 distinct CDR3 sequences, approximately 13% seen once. Source material: PBMCs. These receptors all stem from a human donor in good health (CMV status not recorded). Some clones in this sample may be carry-over from other donors' samples.

This clonotype came up many times. V and J are TRBV7-2 and TRBJ1-4; D is unclear. Germline values: CDR1 SGHTA, CDR2 FQGNSA. The V end was cut by 3 bases, the J end by 8 bases, with 10 bases between. This CDR3 region has 13 residues. The CDR3 DNA reads as TGTGCCAGCAGCTTTGGACCGGAGGAAAAACTGTTTTTT. This sequence encodes CASSFGPEEKLFF. Looking up the rest from reference TRBV7-2 and TRBJ1-4 gives the full variable domain: GAGVSQSPSNKVTEKGKDVELRCDPISGHTALYWYRQSLGQGLEFLIYFQGNSAPDKSGLPSDRFSAERTGGSVSTLTIQRTQQEDSAVYLCASSFGPEEKLFFGSGTQLSVL.

The chain links TRBV10-3 to TRBJ2-1; D is ambiguous. Germline lookup yields CDR1 ENHRY and CDR2 SYGVKD. V lost 2 bases to trimming and J lost 5 bases, with 10 bases between them. The CDR3 totals 14 residues. CDR3 region: CAISEGQVDNEQFF. The CDR3 DNA reads as TGTGCCATCAGTGAGGGTCAAGTAGACAATGAGCAGTTCTTC.

This clonotype has a handful of counts. CDR3 amino acids: CSAPTGRTEAFF. CDR3 in DNA: TGCAGTGCACCGACAGGGCGCACTGAAGCTTTCTTT. The chain recombines TRBV20-1 with TRBJ1-1; 7 bases fit TRBD1. CDR3 length: 12 residues. CDR1 is DFQATT, CDR2 SNEGSKA, per germline (reference sequence). Trimming at V came to 6 bases and at J to 4 bases, leaving 5 bases not matched to a gene.

The chain couples TRBV10-3 to TRBJ2-7; 8 bases line up with TRBD2. CDR1 and CDR2 from the germline V gene are ENHRY and SYGVKD. Unmatched junction bases numbered 8, after V lost 3 bases and J lost 7 bases. The CDR3 spans 14 residues. The CDR3 DNA reads as TGTGCCATCAGTGAATCCGGGGGGGGAGGGGAGCAGTACTTC. It specifies CAISESGGGGEQYF.

This clonotype came up a few times. V is TRBV2 and J is TRBJ1-2; 7 bases line up with TRBD1. The CDR3 sequence is 12 residues long. Germline V lookup: CDR1 SNHLY, CDR2 FYNNEI. V lost 8 bases and J lost 1; bases outside the gene matches: 1. CDR3 nucleotides: TGTGCCAGCGACAGGGATAACTATGGCTACACCTTC. Translated, it gives CASDRDNYGYTF.

Ten or more counts support this clonotype. This chain uses TRBV7-2 with TRBJ1-6, with 8 positions matching TRBD1. J lost 10 bases, V lost 4 bases, and 9 bases had no gene match. This CDR3 region has 15 residues. The germline gives CDR1 SGHTA, CDR2 FQGNSA. The CDR3 nucleotides are TGTGCCAGCAGCTCCGGACAGGGAATCAAATCACCCCTCCACTTT. It yields the protein CASSSGQGIKSPLHF. The full variable domain, completed using reference TRBV7-2 and TRBJ1-6, is GAGVSQSPSNKVTEKGKDVELRCDPISGHTALYWYRQSLGQGLEFLIYFQGNSAPDKSGLPSDRFSAERTGGSVSTLTIQRTQQEDSAVYLCASSSGQGIKSPLHFGNGTRLTVT.

The chain carries TRBV6-5 and TRBJ1-1; D remains unclear. CDR1 is MNHEY, CDR2 SVGAGI, per germline. The CDR3 extends over 14 amino acids. The V end lost 2 bases, the J end lost 1 base, and 8 bases lay between the germline ends. In DNA, the CDR3 is TGTGCCAGCAGTTACGGTCAGAGGAACACTGAAGCTTTCTTT. It specifies CASSYGQRNTEAFF.

Ten or more counts support this clonotype. The chain uses TRBV7-2 and TRBJ2-7; no reliable D call. The ends were cut back, 2 bases at V and 4 bases at J, with 6 bases in the middle. From germline, CDR1 is SGHTA and CDR2 FQGNSA. The CDR3 runs 12 residues. As DNA, the CDR3 is TGTGCCAGCAGCTTAAGACGTTACGAGCAGTACTTC. It translates to CASSLRRYEQYF.

This clonotype was detected once. This may come from a read error, since a much larger clone is one base off. The V and J genes are TRBV6-1 and TRBJ1-5, with 7 bases that match TRBD1. The germline CDR1 and CDR2 sequences are MNHNS and SASEGT. The CDR3 covers 13 residues. The CDR3 region is CVSRGSNNQPQHF. The DNA for the CDR3 is TGTGTCAGCAGGGGGTCAAACAATCAGCCCCAGCATTTT.

This clonotype was seen ten or more times. This chain joins TRBV7-2 and TRBJ2-7; unclear D gene. In germline, CDR1 is SGHTA, CDR2 FQGNSA. CDR3 length: 12 residues. The V and J ends lost 5 bases and 0 bases respectively, with 5 bases between them. Written as DNA, the CDR3 is TGTGCCAGCAGCCCTCTCTCCTACGAGCAGTACTTC. Its translation is CASSPLSYEQYF.

This clonotype was counted at least ten times. The chain links TRBV6-5 to TRBJ2-3; D is possibly TRBD1 or TRBD2 (5 bases each). Germline-derived CDR1 and CDR2 are MNHEY and SVGAGI. This CDR3 spans 15 amino acids. The V and J ends lost 6 bases and 2 bases respectively, with 15 bases between them. This chain's CDR3 is CASRAGALNTDTQYF. CDR3 nucleotides: TGTGCCAGCAGGGCCGGGGCGCTCAACACAGATACGCAGTATTTT.

This clonotype was seen only a few times. The chain joins TRBV7-9 to TRBJ2-7, with 8 bases fitting TRBD1. V was clipped by 1 base and J by 6 bases; unmatched bases: 11. CDR1 and CDR2 (germline): SEHNR, FQNEAQ (reference sequence). CDR3 length equals 16 residues. CDR3 DNA sequence: TGTGCCAGCAGCTTAGATGCAGGGGGCTCATCCCGCGAGCAGTACTTC. Its protein is CASSLDAGGSSREQYF.

In its sample, this clonotype was seen a few times. This chain connects TRBV27 to TRBJ1-1; 7 bases are a match to TRBD1. Trimming at V came to 8 bases and at J to 1 base, leaving 10 bases not matched to a gene. In germline, CDR1 is MNHEY, CDR2 SMNVEV (reference sequence). This CDR3 contains 15 residues. The CDR3 DNA sequence: TGTGCCAGCCTAATAAACAGGGGAGCGAACACTGAAGCTTTCTTT. It encodes CASLINRGANTEAFF.

This clonotype was counted many times. The rearrangement uses TRBV7-2 and TRBJ2-1; D is perhaps TRBD1 (6 bases). The V gene lost 2 bases and the J gene lost 5 bases, with 13 bases spanning the gap. Germline CDR1 and CDR2: SGHTA and FQGNSA. CDR3 size: 15 residues. The DNA of the CDR3 is TGTGCCAGCAGCTTACAAGGACAGTCAAACAATGAGCAGTTCTTC. Protein product: CASSLQGQSNNEQFF. The full variable domain, its missing parts supplied by reference TRBV7-2 and TRBJ2-1, is GAGVSQSPSNKVTEKGKDVELRCDPISGHTALYWYRQSLGQGLEFLIYFQGNSAPDKSGLPSDRFSAERTGGSVSTLTIQRTQQEDSAVYLCASSLQGQSNNEQFFGPGTRLTVL.

This clonotype has only a few counts. The genes are TRBV18 and TRBJ1-6, with 8 positions matching TRBD1. Germline CDR1 and CDR2: KGHSH and LQKENI. This CDR3 contains 13 residues. With V trimmed by 8 bases and J by 8 bases, 5 bases remained unmatched. Written as DNA, the CDR3 is TGTGCCAGCCAGGACAGGGTTGATTCACCCCTCCACTTT. It is translated as CASQDRVDSPLHF.

The rearrangement links TRBV29-1 to TRBJ2-5; possibly TRBD1 for D (7 bases). Germline-derived CDR1 and CDR2 are SQVTM and ANQGSEA. The CDR3 is 12 amino acids. V was trimmed by 8 bases and J by 4 bases, leaving 14 bases between them. CDR3 DNA sequence: TGCAGCCTACGACAGGGAGGAGAGACCCAGTACTTC. Translation: CSLRQGGETQYF.

This clonotype was detected a few times. The rearrangement links TRBV14 to TRBJ1-1; no clear D gene. V lost 1 base, J lost 7 bases, and 7 bases lay in between. Germline V gives CDR1 SGHDN, CDR2 FVKESK. The CDR3 sequence is 12 residues long. The DNA for the CDR3 is TGTGCCAGCAGCCAAGGAAGATATGAAGCTTTCTTT. Translating gives CASSQGRYEAFF.

This clonotype was detected many times. The gene calls are TRBV28 and TRBJ1-2, with no clear D. Germline-derived CDR1 and CDR2 are MDHEN and SYDVKM. The length of the CDR3 is 12 residues. V was clipped by 4 bases and J by 5 bases, with 8 bases between them. In nucleotides, the CDR3 is TGTGCCAGCAGTTCGGAGGGATATGGCTACACCTTC. Translating gives CASSSEGYGYTF.

This clonotype showed up many times. The genes are TRBV7-3 and TRBJ2-1; tentatively, D is TRBD2 (6 bases). CDR1 is SGHTA, CDR2 FQGTGA, per germline. The CDR3 is 13 residues long. The V and J ends lost 1 base and 9 bases respectively, with 10 bases between them. The CDR3 here is CASSLRAGPEQFF. In nucleotides, the CDR3 is TGTGCCAGCAGCTTAAGGGCGGGACCTGAGCAGTTCTTC.

This clonotype appeared a few times. V and J are TRBV28 and TRBJ1-5; 11 bases fit TRBD1. Germline V gene data show CDR1 as MDHEN and CDR2 as SYDVKM. This CDR3 has 18 amino acids. Germline trimming cut 2 bases from V and 2 bases from J; bases unmatched to any gene: 8. CDR3 bases: TGTGCCAGCAGTTTAGGGACAGGGGGAATTGTGGGCAATCAGCCCCAGCATTTT. It codes for CASSLGTGGIVGNQPQHF.

This clonotype was seen a handful of times. The chain carries TRBV20-1 and TRBJ2-1; TRBD2 aligns across 7 bases. The CDR3 is made up of 14 amino acids. J lost 8 bases, V lost 6 bases, and 13 bases had no gene match. The germline V gene encodes CDR1 DFQATT and CDR2 SNEGSKA (reference sequence). The CDR3 region is CSAPGLAAEDEQFF. The CDR3, as DNA: TGCAGTGCCCCAGGGCTAGCGGCCGAGGATGAGCAGTTCTTC.

This clonotype has at least ten counts. J is TRBJ1-1 and V is TRBV6-2 or TRBV6-3; D not certain. Germline lookup yields CDR1 MNHEY and CDR2 SVGEGT. CDR3 size: 14 residues. Deletions cut 3 bases from V and 7 bases from J, with 15 bases between. CDR3 amino acids: CASSYKGKENEAFF. The CDR3 coding sequence is TGTGCCAGCAGTTATAAAGGGAAGGAGAATGAAGCTTTCTTT.

This clonotype was seen ten or more times. The chain couples TRBV28 to TRBJ2-5, with D unclear. There are 14 residues in the CDR3. Trimming removed 8 bases from V and 5 bases from J, with 18 bases in between. Germline loops: CDR1 MDHEN, CDR2 SYDVKM. The CDR3 region is CASEPKDLGETQYF. CDR3 in DNA: TGTGCCAGCGAACCAAAAGACTTAGGGGAGACCCAGTACTTC.

CDR3 in DNA: TGTGCCAGTAGAGCAACTTACACCGGGGAGCTGTTTTTT. Protein product: CASRATYTGELFF. V is TRBV19 and J is TRBJ2-2; D gene unclear. Germline CDR1 reads LNHDA; CDR2 reads SQIVND (reference sequence). This CDR3 comprises 13 residues. Trimming took 6 bases from V and 3 from J, leaving 8 bases between them.

This clonotype was counted ten times or more. The chain combines TRBV2 with TRBJ2-5; the match to TRBD2 covers 8 bases. Germline values: CDR1 SNHLY, CDR2 FYNNEI. J lost 5 bases, V lost 0 bases, and 8 bases had no gene match. The CDR3 contains 16 residues. DNA for the CDR3: TGTGCCAGCAGTGAAGCGCTTCGGCGGGGGGAGGAGACCCAGTACTTC. It encodes CASSEALRRGEETQYF.